This T cell receptor (beta chain) was retrieved from a study of technical replicates of blood from four donors. Germline V CDR1 and CDR2: SGHTA, FQGNSA. Between the trimmed V and J ends, which lost 0 bases and 5 bases, there was a span of 14 bases. The CDR3 covers 16 residues. TCRdb keeps only in-frame clones here, not all; method: immunoSEQ multiplex PCR. The sample lists 65,000 to 85,000 clones, 96% occurring once. The sample was T cells isolated from PBMCs. This chain uses TRBV7-2 with TRBJ1-5; D ambiguous. The origin of this receptor is a human donor in good health. The CDR3 protein is CASSLAYRSVDQPQHF. CDR3 in DNA: TGTGCCAGCAGCTTAGCATATCGCAGCGTAGATCAGCCCCAGCATTTT.